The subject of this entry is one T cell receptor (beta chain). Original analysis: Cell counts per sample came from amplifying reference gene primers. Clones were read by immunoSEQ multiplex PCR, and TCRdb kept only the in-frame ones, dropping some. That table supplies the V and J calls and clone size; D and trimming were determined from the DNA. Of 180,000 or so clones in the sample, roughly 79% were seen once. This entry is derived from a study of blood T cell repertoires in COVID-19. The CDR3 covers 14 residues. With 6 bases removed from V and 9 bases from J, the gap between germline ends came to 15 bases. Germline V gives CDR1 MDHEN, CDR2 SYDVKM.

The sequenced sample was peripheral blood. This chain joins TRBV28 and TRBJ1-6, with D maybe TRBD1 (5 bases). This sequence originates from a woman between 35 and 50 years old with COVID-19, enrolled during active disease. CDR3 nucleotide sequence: TGTGCCAGCAGGCTCGGCTTTGGGGCTTCACCCCTCCACTTT. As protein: CASRLGFGASPLHF.